This record concerns one T cell receptor beta chain sequence. V was clipped by 4 bases and J by 8 bases; unmatched bases: 9. Germline-derived CDR1 and CDR2 are SGHNT and YYREEE (reference sequence). There are 16 residues in the CDR3. These data come from a study of blood T cell repertoires in COVID-19. Study-wide background: Sites across the United States, Italy and Spain contributed samples from acute and convalescent COVID-19. T cells, B-cell-depleted T cells, or PBMCs provided the cDNA or gDNA that served as material.

As processed by the authors: The authors estimated nucleated cell counts from reference gene primer amplification. Sequencing used immunoSEQ multiplex PCR; TCRdb keeps in-frame clones, though not all of them. The V and J calls and clone size were taken over from that table, and D and trimming were inferred from the DNA. The table has 310,000 or so clones, around 80% seen once; the top ten hold roughly 1.1%. The receptor was isolated from a woman aged 45-65 years with acute or convalescent COVID-19. The sample taken for sequencing was peripheral blood. The genes are TRBV5-4 and TRBJ2-1, with 13 bases that match TRBD2. As DNA, the CDR3 is TGTGCCAGCAGCCTAAGACTAGCGGGGGGCCCCGATGAGCAGTTCTTC. Translating it yields CASSLRLAGGPDEQFF.